This TCR beta chain was found in a study of shared clonotypes between healthy human individuals. Overall study results and limits: The sole specimen, blood, was sampled, and tissue repertoires likely differ. Depth was large, yet rarefaction showed that sorted-subset sequencing was incomplete.

Assay used: immunoSEQ multiplex PCR; TCRdb lists only in-frame clones, some missing. The profile shows roughly 2,500,000 clones, approximately 93% of them singletons. The CDR3 loop spans 13 amino acids. The V gene's germline CDR1 is SGHTA and CDR2 FQGTGA. V dropped 5 bases and J dropped 0; count of bases not matched to a gene: 1. Regarding this clone: Antigen unknown.

The rearrangement links TRBV7-3 to TRBJ2-7; the match to TRBD1 covers 7 bases. This TCR came from a man between 18 and 35 years old in good health. Some clones in this sample may be carry-over from other donors' samples. Specimen: naive CD4+ T cells from PBMCs. Subset given: CD45RA+ positively selected. The CDR3 DNA reads as TGTGCCAGCAGCCGACAGGGCTCCTACGAGCAGTACTTC. This translates into CASSRQGSYEQYF.